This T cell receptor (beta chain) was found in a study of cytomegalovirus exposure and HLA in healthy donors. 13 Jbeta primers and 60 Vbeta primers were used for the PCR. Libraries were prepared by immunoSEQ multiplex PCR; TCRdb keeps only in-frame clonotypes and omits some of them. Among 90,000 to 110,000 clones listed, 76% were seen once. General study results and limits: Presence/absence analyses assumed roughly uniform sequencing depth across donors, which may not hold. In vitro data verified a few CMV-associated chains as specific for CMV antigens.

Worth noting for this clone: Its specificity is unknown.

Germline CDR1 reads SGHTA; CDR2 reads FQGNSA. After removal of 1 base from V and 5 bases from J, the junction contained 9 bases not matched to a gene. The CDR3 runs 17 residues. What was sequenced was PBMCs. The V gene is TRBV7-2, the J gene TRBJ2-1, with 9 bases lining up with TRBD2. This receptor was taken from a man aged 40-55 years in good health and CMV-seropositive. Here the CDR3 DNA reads TGTGCCAGCAGCTTAGGTGGTAGCGGGGGTCTTAACAATGAGCAGTTCTTC. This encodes CASSLGGSGGLNNEQFF. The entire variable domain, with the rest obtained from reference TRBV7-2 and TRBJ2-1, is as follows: GAGVSQSPSNKVTEKGKDVELRCDPISGHTALYWYRQSLGQGLEFLIYFQGNSAPDKSGLPSDRFSAERTGGSVSTLTIQRTQQEDSAVYLCASSLGGSGGLNNEQFFGPGTRLTVL.